The 22 T cell receptor beta chains below were found in one sample sequenced in a study of shared clonotypes between healthy human individuals. Sequencing used immunoSEQ multiplex PCR; TCRdb keeps in-frame clones, though not all of them. The top ten clones hold around 0.47% of a sample with about 1.5 million clones, about 98% of them seen once. Sequencing used naive CD4+ T cells sorted from blood. The subset was: CD45RA+ positively selected. Source of these receptors: a man aged 25-45 years in good health.

The V and J genes are TRBV28 and TRBJ1-1; tentative D call: TRBD1 (6 bases). V shed 11 bases and J shed 5 bases, with 15 bases lying between them. This CDR3 contains 12 residues. Germline loops: CDR1 MDHEN, CDR2 SYDVKM. Here the CDR3 DNA reads TGTGCCTCGGAGGGGGTAAGAACTGAAGCTTTCTTT. It translates to CASEGVRTEAFF.

The J gene is TRBJ2-7, the V gene TRBV10-3, with TRBD2 identical over 11 bases. Germline V gene lookup returns CDR1 ENHRY and CDR2 SYGVKD. The CDR3 loop spans 14 amino acids. V shed 4 bases and J 6 bases; nucleotides not matched to a gene: 5. The chain's CDR3 is CAISGSGRAGEQYF. The CDR3 nucleotides are TGTGCCATCAGTGGTAGCGGGAGGGCCGGCGAGCAGTACTTC.

This clone was seen just once. The rearrangement joins TRBV2 to TRBJ2-1, with 9 bases aligning to TRBD2. The CDR3 is made up of 14 amino acids. The J segment lost 8 bases and the V segment lost 8 bases, leaving 10 bases of the junction unmatched. The germline CDR1 and CDR2 sequences are SNHLY and FYNNEI. CDR3 in DNA: TGTGCCAGCGGTCAGGGACTAGCTTATGATGAGCAGTTCTTC. Translating it yields CASGQGLAYDEQFF. Full variable domain (outside the CDR3, taken from reference TRBV2 and TRBJ2-1): EPEVTQTPSHQVTQMGQEVILRCVPISNHLYFYWYRQILGQKVEFLVSFYNNEISEKSEIFDDQFSVERPDGSNFTLKIRSTKLEDSAMYFCASGQGLAYDEQFFGPGTRLTVL.

The chain links TRBV28 to TRBJ2-7; D is perhaps TRBD2 (6 bases). The CDR3 loop spans 13 amino acids. Between the trimmed V and J ends, which lost 8 bases and 0 bases, there was a span of 11 bases. Germline loops: CDR1 MDHEN, CDR2 SYDVKM. The CDR3 reads CASFYSGSYEQYF. The CDR3 DNA follows: TGTGCCAGCTTTTATAGCGGCTCCTACGAGCAGTACTTC.

The rearrangement joins TRBV27 to TRBJ2-1; tentatively, D is TRBD1 (5 bases). The CDR3 consists of 16 residues. CDR1 is MNHEY and CDR2 is SMNVEV in the germline V gene (reference sequence). The V gene lost 7 bases and the J gene lost 3 bases, with 19 bases spanning the gap. CDR3 in DNA: TGTGCCAGCACAAAAGAATCAGGGCCTTACTACAATGAGCAGTTCTTC. It yields the protein CASTKESGPYYNEQFF.

This clone was picked up one time. The V and J genes are TRBV30 and TRBJ1-2, with TRBD1 matching 7 bases. V trimming: 3 bases; J trimming: 4 bases; junction bases outside the gene matches: 5. In germline, CDR1 is GTSNPN, CDR2 SVGIG (reference sequence). This CDR3 has 13 amino acids. Written as DNA, the CDR3 is TGTGCCTGGAGGACAGGGACCCTCTATGGCTACACCTTC. This translates into CAWRTGTLYGYTF.

As concerns this clone: The same CDR3 also results from other DNA sequences found in this sample. This rearrangement joins TRBV7-2 to TRBJ2-3, with 15 nucleotides matching TRBD2. There are 16 residues in the CDR3. V shed 5 bases and J 3 bases; nucleotides not matched to a gene: 3. Germline-derived CDR1 and CDR2 are SGHTA and FQGNSA. The CDR3: CASSLGLAGGTDTQYF. Written as DNA, the CDR3 is TGTGCCAGCAGCCTCGGACTAGCGGGGGGGACAGATACGCAGTATTTT. Combining the CDR3 with reference TRBV7-2 and TRBJ2-3 gives the whole variable domain GAGVSQSPSNKVTEKGKDVELRCDPISGHTALYWYRQSLGQGLEFLIYFQGNSAPDKSGLPSDRFSAERTGGSVSTLTIQRTQQEDSAVYLCASSLGLAGGTDTQYFGPGTRLTVL.

V usage is TRBV15 and J usage is TRBJ1-5; perhaps TRBD1 as D (5 bases). Trimming left V 6 bases short and J 0 bases short, with 15 bases between. The CDR3 has 16 amino acids. Germline V lookup: CDR1 LNHNV, CDR2 YYDKDF (reference sequence). The CDR3 bases are TGTGCCACCAGTGGGGTTAAGGGGCATAGCAATCAGCCCCAGCATTTT. Its protein product is CATSGVKGHSNQPQHF.

This chain connects TRBV9 to TRBJ1-3; unclear D gene. Trimming stripped 7 bases from V and 0 bases from J, with 8 bases between. Germline V lookup: CDR1 SGDLS, CDR2 YYNGEE. This CDR3 is built from 13 residues. The CDR3 sequence: CASGATSGNTIYF. CDR3 DNA: TGTGCCAGCGGAGCAACCTCTGGAAACACCATATATTTT.

In DNA form, the CDR3 reads TGCGCCAGCAGCTTGAGGGATCACGAGCAGTACTTC. Translated, it gives CASSLRDHEQYF. This rearrangement joins TRBV5-1 to TRBJ2-7; no definite D call. Germline values: CDR1 SGHRS, CDR2 YFSETQ. V lost 1 base and J 5 bases, leaving 7 bases between the germline ends. The CDR3 is 12 residues long.

The V and J genes are TRBV2 and TRBJ2-1, with D unclear. In germline, CDR1 is SNHLY, CDR2 FYNNEI. The germline V and J ends were trimmed by 6 bases and 9 bases, with 15 bases remaining between them. The CDR3 contains 13 residues. In DNA form, the CDR3 reads TGTGCCAGCAGAGAACCGAGTGGGTCTGAGCAGTTCTTC. This sequence encodes CASREPSGSEQFF.

V usage is TRBV7-8 and J usage is TRBJ1-5; TRBD1 matches at 7 bases. The CDR3 is 16 amino acids. CDR1 SGHVS and CDR2 FQNEAQ come from the germline V gene. The V and J ends lost 5 bases and 3 bases, in that order; junction bases with no gene match: 10. CDR3 nucleotides: TGTGCCAGCAGCCTCAATATCGGGACAGACAATCAGCCCCAGCATTTT. Its protein is CASSLNIGTDNQPQHF.

CDR3 DNA: TGCGCCAGCAGTGATGGGGCCAGGGTCCGAGAGACCCAGTACTTC. Encoded protein: CASSDGARVRETQYF. The rearrangement uses TRBV10-2 and TRBJ2-5; tentative D call: TRBD1 (5 bases). Germline CDR1 is WSHSY and CDR2 is SAAADI. This CDR3 contains 15 residues. Trimming shortened V by 3 bases and J by 4 bases, and 15 bases separated the two germline ends.

This chain links TRBV7-2 with TRBJ2-3; D call uncertain. CDR3 length: 15 residues. Trimming left V 1 base short and J 5 bases short, with 13 bases between. Germline V CDR1 and CDR2: SGHTA, FQGNSA. DNA of the CDR3: TGTGCCAGCAGCTTAGATCCCGATCTCGGAGATACGCAGTATTTT. It is translated as CASSLDPDLGDTQYF. Full variable domain (rest looked up from reference TRBV7-2 and TRBJ2-3): GAGVSQSPSNKVTEKGKDVELRCDPISGHTALYWYRQSLGQGLEFLIYFQGNSAPDKSGLPSDRFSAERTGGSVSTLTIQRTQQEDSAVYLCASSLDPDLGDTQYFGPGTRLTVL.

The table lists this clone with a count of one. The rearrangement joins TRBV7-9 to TRBJ2-1; D is unresolved. Germline CDR1 is SEHNR and CDR2 is FQNEAQ (reference sequence). This CDR3 contains 14 residues. Trimming removed 0 bases at V and 8 bases at J, with 11 bases between. The CDR3 nucleotides read TGTGCCAGCAGCTTAGCGCAGAGGAATGATGAGCAGTTCTTC. It encodes CASSLAQRNDEQFF.

CDR3 sequence (DNA): TGTGCCAGCAGCTCCCCCCGCGAGCGGGAGCGCGAGCAGTACTTC. Protein product: CASSSPREREREQYF. This chain uses TRBV7-9 with TRBJ2-7, with 8 bases identical to TRBD2. V trimming: 4 bases; J trimming: 6 bases; junction bases outside the gene matches: 11. In germline, CDR1 is SEHNR, CDR2 FQNEAQ (reference sequence). The CDR3 spans 15 residues.

The J gene is TRBJ2-6, the V gene TRBV18, with a tentative D call TRBD1 (6 bases). The CDR3 runs 17 residues. Deletions cut 6 bases from V and 0 bases from J, with 15 bases between. CDR1 is KGHSH, CDR2 LQKENI, per germline. CDR3 region: CASSTRGSSSGANVLTF. The DNA of the CDR3 is TGTGCCAGCTCCACCAGGGGATCCAGCTCTGGGGCCAACGTCCTGACTTTC.

The chain is built from TRBV7-9 and TRBJ2-7; D call uncertain. The CDR3 runs to 14 residues. CDR1 SEHNR and CDR2 FQNEAQ come from the germline V gene (reference sequence). V dropped 5 bases and J dropped 2 bases, with 13 bases sitting between them. The CDR3 coding sequence is TGTGCCAGCAGCCATTCGACACAAGCCTACGAGCAGTACTTC. Residues: CASSHSTQAYEQYF. Using reference TRBV7-9 and TRBJ2-7 for the parts outside the CDR3, the full variable domain is DTGVSQNPRHKITKRGQNVTFRCDPISEHNRLYWYRQTLGQGPEFLTYFQNEAQLEKSRLLSDRFSAERPKGSFSTLEIQRTEQGDSAMYLCASSHSTQAYEQYFGPGTRLTVT.

The chain couples TRBV29-1 to TRBJ1-3; D remains ambiguous. Germline CDR1 and CDR2: SQVTM and ANQGSEA. Deletions cut 5 bases from V and 0 bases from J, with 17 bases between. The CDR3 spans 16 residues. In nucleotides, the CDR3 is TGCAGCGTTACCCAGGTCAACACCCGCTCTGGAAACACCATATATTTT. Translating gives CSVTQVNTRSGNTIYF.

The chain uses TRBV5-1 and TRBJ1-3, with no clear D. The CDR3 sequence is 14 residues long. V was cut by 4 bases and J by 3 bases, with 11 bases left in between. Germline V lookup: CDR1 SGHRS, CDR2 YFSETQ. This chain's CDR3 is CASSPSGVGNTIYF. In DNA form, the CDR3 reads TGCGCCAGCAGCCCAAGCGGGGTTGGAAACACCATATATTTT.

The chain carries TRBV7-9 and TRBJ2-7; 8 bases agree with TRBD1. Germline values: CDR1 SEHNR, CDR2 FQNEAQ (reference sequence). The CDR3 extends over 15 amino acids. V lost 6 bases and J lost 3; bases outside the gene matches: 10. The CDR3 reads CASSSFRGLYYEQYF. The CDR3 DNA sequence: TGTGCCAGCAGTTCCTTCAGGGGGCTTTACTACGAGCAGTACTTC. The full variable domain, its missing parts supplied by reference TRBV7-9 and TRBJ2-7, is DTGVSQNPRHKITKRGQNVTFRCDPISEHNRLYWYRQTLGQGPEFLTYFQNEAQLEKSRLLSDRFSAERPKGSFSTLEIQRTEQGDSAMYLCASSSFRGLYYEQYFGPGTRLTVT.

The J gene is TRBJ2-1, the V gene TRBV6-6, with 9 bases identical to TRBD1. This CDR3 is 15 amino acids long. CDR1 MNHNY and CDR2 SVGAGI come from the germline V gene (reference sequence). The J segment lost 7 bases and the V segment lost 4 bases, leaving 8 bases of the junction unmatched. The CDR3 DNA reads TGTGCCAGCAGTTTGCCCCGACAGGGGGGGAATGAGCAGTTCTTC. This sequence encodes CASSLPRQGGNEQFF.